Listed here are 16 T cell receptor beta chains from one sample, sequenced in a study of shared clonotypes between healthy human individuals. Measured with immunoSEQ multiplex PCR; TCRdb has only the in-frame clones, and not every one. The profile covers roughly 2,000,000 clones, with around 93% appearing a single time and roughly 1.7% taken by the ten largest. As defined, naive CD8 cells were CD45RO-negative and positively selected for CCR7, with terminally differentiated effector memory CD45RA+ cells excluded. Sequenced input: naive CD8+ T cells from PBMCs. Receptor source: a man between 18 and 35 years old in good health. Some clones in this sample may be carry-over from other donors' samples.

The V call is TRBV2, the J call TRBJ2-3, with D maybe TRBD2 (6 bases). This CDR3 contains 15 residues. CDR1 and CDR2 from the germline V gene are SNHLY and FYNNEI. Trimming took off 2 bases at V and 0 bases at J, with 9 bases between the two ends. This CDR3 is CASSEYGTSTDTQYF. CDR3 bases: TGTGCCAGCAGTGAATATGGGACTAGCACAGATACGCAGTATTTT.

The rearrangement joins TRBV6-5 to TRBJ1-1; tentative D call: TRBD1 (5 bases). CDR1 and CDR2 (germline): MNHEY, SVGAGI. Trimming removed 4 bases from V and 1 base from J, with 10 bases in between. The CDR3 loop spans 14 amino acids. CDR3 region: CASSWGGENTEAFF. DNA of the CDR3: TGTGCCAGCAGTTGGGGGGGGGAGAACACTGAAGCTTTCTTT.

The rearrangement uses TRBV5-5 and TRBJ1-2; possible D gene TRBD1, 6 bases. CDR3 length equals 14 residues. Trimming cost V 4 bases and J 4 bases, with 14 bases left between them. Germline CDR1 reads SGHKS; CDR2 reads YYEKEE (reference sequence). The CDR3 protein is CASSPRTVFYGYTF. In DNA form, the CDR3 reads TGTGCCAGCAGCCCGAGGACAGTCTTCTATGGCTACACCTTC.

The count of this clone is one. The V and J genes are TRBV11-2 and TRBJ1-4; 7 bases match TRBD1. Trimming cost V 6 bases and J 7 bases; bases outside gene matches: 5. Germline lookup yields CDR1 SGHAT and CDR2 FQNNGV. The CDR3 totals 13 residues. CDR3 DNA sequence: TGTGCCAGCAGACCGACAGGGATTGAAAAACTGTTTTTT. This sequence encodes CASRPTGIEKLFF.

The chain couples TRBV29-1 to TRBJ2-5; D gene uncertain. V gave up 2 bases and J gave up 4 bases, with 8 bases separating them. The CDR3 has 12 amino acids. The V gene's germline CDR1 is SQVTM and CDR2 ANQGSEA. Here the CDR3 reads CSVELGLETQYF. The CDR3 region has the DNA TGCAGCGTTGAATTGGGATTAGAGACCCAGTACTTC. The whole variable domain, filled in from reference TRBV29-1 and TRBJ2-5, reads SAVISQKPSRDICQRGTSLTIQCQVDSQVTMMFWYRQQPGQSLTLIATANQGSEATYESGFVIDKFPISRPNLTFSTLTVSNMSPEDSSIYLCSVELGLETQYFGPGTRLLVL.

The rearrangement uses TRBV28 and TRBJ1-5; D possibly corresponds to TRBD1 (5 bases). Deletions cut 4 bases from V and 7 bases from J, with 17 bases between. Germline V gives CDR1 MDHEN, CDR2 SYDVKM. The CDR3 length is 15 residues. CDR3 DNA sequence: TGTGCCAGCAGTTCTCTTCCAGGGTTCCAGCAGCCCCAGCATTTT. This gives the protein CASSSLPGFQQPQHF.

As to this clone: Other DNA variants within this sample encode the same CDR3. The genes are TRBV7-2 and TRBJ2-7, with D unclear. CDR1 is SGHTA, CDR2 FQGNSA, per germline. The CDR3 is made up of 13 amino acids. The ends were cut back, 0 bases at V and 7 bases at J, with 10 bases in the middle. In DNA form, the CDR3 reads TGTGCCAGCAGCTTAGCCGGGTCGCGAGAGCAGTACTTC. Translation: CASSLAGSREQYF.

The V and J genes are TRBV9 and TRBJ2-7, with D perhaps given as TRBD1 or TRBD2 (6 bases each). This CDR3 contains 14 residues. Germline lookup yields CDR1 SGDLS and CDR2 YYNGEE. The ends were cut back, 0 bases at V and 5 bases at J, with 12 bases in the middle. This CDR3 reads CASSVGARGHEQYF. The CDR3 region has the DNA TGTGCCAGCAGCGTAGGAGCCCGGGGGCACGAGCAGTACTTC.

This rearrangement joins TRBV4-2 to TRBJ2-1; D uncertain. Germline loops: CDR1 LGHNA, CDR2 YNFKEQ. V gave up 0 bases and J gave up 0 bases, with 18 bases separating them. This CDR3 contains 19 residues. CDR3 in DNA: TGTGCCAGCAGCCAAGATGATAAGGGCGTGTGGAGCTCCTACAATGAGCAGTTCTTC. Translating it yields CASSQDDKGVWSSYNEQFF.

The CDR3, as DNA: TGTGCCAGCAGCCCGAGTGAGGGCTTGGAGACCCAGTACTTC. Amino acid sequence: CASSPSEGLETQYF. The V gene is TRBV7-8, the J gene TRBJ2-5, with a weak D call TRBD2 (5 bases). The CDR3 is made up of 14 amino acids. Germline V lookup: CDR1 SGHVS, CDR2 FQNEAQ. V lost 5 bases, J lost 5 bases, and 15 bases lay in between.

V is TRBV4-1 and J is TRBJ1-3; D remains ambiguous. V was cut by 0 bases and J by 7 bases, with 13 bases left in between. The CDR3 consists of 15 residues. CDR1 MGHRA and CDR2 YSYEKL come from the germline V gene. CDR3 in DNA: TGCGCCAGCAGCCAAGATCAGTGGACGGAGAACACCATATATTTT. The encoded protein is CASSQDQWTENTIYF.

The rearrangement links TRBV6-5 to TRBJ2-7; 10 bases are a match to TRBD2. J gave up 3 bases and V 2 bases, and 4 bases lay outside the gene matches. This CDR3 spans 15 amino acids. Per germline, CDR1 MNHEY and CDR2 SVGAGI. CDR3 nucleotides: TGTGCCAGCAGTTACGGCCTAGCGGGAGTCTACGAGCAGTACTTC. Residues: CASSYGLAGVYEQYF.

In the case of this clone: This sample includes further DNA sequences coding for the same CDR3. CDR3 sequence (DNA): TGCGCCAGCAGCTTGGTAGGGCAGAACACTGAAGCTTTCTTT. It is translated as CASSLVGQNTEAFF. The rearrangement links TRBV5-1 to TRBJ1-1; no reliable D call. V dropped 0 bases and J dropped 1 base, with 7 bases sitting between them. Germline values: CDR1 SGHRS, CDR2 YFSETQ. This CDR3 has 14 amino acids.

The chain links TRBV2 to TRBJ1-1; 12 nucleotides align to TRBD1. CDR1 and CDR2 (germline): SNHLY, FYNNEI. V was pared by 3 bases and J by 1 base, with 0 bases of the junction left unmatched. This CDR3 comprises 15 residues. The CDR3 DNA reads TGTGCCAGCAGTGAGGGACAGGGGGCGAACACTGAAGCTTTCTTT. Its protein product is CASSEGQGANTEAFF.

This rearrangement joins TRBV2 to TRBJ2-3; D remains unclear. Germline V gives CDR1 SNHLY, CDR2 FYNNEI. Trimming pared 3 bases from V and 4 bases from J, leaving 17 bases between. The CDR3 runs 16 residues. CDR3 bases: TGTGCCAGCAGTGACGGACCACCCTATCCGGCAGATACGCAGTATTTT. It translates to CASSDGPPYPADTQYF.

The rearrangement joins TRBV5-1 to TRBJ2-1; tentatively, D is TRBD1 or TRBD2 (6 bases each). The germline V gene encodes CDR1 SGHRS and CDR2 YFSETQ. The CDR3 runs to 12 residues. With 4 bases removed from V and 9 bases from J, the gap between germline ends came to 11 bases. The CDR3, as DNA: TGCGCCAGCAGCCCCACGGGGGCTGAGCAGTTCTTC. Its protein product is CASSPTGAEQFF.